The rows below give T cell receptor beta chains drawn from one sample of a study of blood T cell repertoires in COVID-19. Assay used: immunoSEQ multiplex PCR; TCRdb lists only in-frame clones, some missing. The profile covers about 190,000 clones, with 70% to 90% appearing a single time and about 4.5% taken by the ten largest. Sequencing input: peripheral blood. These receptors were taken from a human donor in a cohort sampled during active COVID-19. CDR3s include the opening cysteine and the closing phenylalanine or tryptophan. Fields, in order: clone size, D gene, J gene, V gene, CDR3 DNA, CDR3 protein. D genes are given only for firm matches. For some rows the clone size is stated as once, few or many, or as a class when expanded; others skip it.

few	TRBD2	TRBJ2-2	TRBV4-2	TGTGCCAGCAGCCAAGAGGCTAGCGGGTCAAGGAACGGGGAGCTGTTTTTT	CASSQEASGSRNGELFF
.	TRBD2	TRBJ2-1	TRBV7-9	TGTGCCAGCAGCTTAGTACTAGCGGGTATCAATGAGCAGTTCTTC	CASSLVLAGINEQFF
.	.	TRBJ1-5	TRBV5-1	TGCGCCAGCAGCTTGGGAGACAGTTCCAATCAGCCCCAGCATTTT	CASSLGDSSNQPQHF
.	TRBD2	TRBJ2-2	TRBV5-6	TGTGCCAGCAGCTTGGGGCTAGCGGGGGACACCGGGGAGCTGTTTTTT	CASSLGLAGDTGELFF
.	TRBD1	TRBJ1-3	TRBV28	TGTGCCAGCAGTTCCCAAGGAGCAGGGGGCTCTGGAAACACCATATATTTT	CASSSQGAGGSGNTIYF
.	TRBD2	TRBJ2-3	TRBV6-5	TGTGCCAGCAGTTACTCTGGGACTAGCCCAGATACGCAGTATTTT	CASSYSGTSPDTQYF
few	.	TRBJ2-2	TRBV7-8	TGTGCCAGCAGCTTAGGGGGGGCCGGGGAGCTGTTTTTT	CASSLGGAGELFF
.	.	TRBJ2-5	TRBV5-1	TGCGCCAGCAGCCCCAGGGGCCCCCCAGAGACCCAGTACTTC	CASSPRGPPETQYF
.	.	TRBJ1-1	TRBV12-3/TRBV12-4	TGTGCCAGCAGGAGGACACCTAACACTGAAGCTTTCTTT	CASRRTPNTEAFF
once	TRBD1	TRBJ2-7	TRBV9	TGTGCCAGCAGCGTAGGGACAGGGGGCATCTACGAGCAGTACTTC	CASSVGTGGIYEQYF
.	.	TRBJ1-5	TRBV5-1	TGCGCCAGCAGCTGGGACATGGATCAGCCCCAGCATTTT	CASSWDMDQPQHF
.	TRBD1	TRBJ2-1	TRBV7-2	TGTGCCAGCAGCACCTCCCTGACAGGGGCTCCCTACAATGAGCAGTTCTTC	CASSTSLTGAPYNEQFF
.	.	TRBJ2-2	TRBV12-3/TRBV12-4	TGTGCCAGCAGGCAAACTAGCACCGGGGAGCTGTTTTTT	CASRQTSTGELFF
.	TRBD1	TRBJ2-2	TRBV7-9	TGTGCCAGCAGCTGGGGCGGGACAGGGACCACCGGGGAGCTGTTTTTT	CASSWGGTGTTGELFF
.	.	TRBJ2-5	TRBV10-3	TGTGCCACCACCTTTTCGAGGCAAGAGACCCAGTACTTC	CATTFSRQETQYF
.	.	TRBJ1-4	TRBV7-2	TGTGCCAGCAGCCGTAGTCGGGAAAATGAAAAACTGTTTTTT	CASSRSRENEKLFF
.	.	TRBJ2-7	TRBV6-2/TRBV6-3	TGTGCCAGCAGTAGCGCCACCGAGCAGTACTTC	CASSSATEQYF
.	.	TRBJ2-7	TRBV5-1	TGCGCCAGCAGCTCCTCACCCGCGATGAGGCCTTTGAGCGAGCAGTACTTC	CASSSSPAMRPLSEQYF
.	.	TRBJ2-7	TRBV29-1	TGCAGCGTTTTCACCGGGGGCTACGAGCAGTACTTC	CSVFTGGYEQYF
.	TRBD1	TRBJ2-5	TRBV2	TGTGCCAGCAGTTGGCAGGGGGCGCCGGGGGAGACCCAGTACTTC	CASSWQGAPGETQYF
.	.	TRBJ2-1	TRBV7-2	TGTGCCAGCAGCTTAGCGGTCGGGATTCACAATGAGCAGTTCTTC	CASSLAVGIHNEQFF
.	.	TRBJ2-5	TRBV5-1	TGCGCCAGCAGCTTGGCCCACAGGGGAGGAGAGACCCAGTACTTC	CASSLAHRGGETQYF
.	TRBD2	TRBJ2-3	TRBV7-9	TGTGCCAGCACCAAGCCCGGGGGGGCCTTAGATACGCAGTATTTT	CASTKPGGALDTQYF
.	TRBD1	TRBJ2-7	TRBV18	TGTGCCAGCTCACCCGGGACAGGGTCATACGAGCAGTACTTC	CASSPGTGSYEQYF
.	TRBD1	TRBJ2-2	TRBV24-1	TGTGCCACTTCGACAGGGGCGCCCCCCGGGGAGCTGTTTTTT	CATSTGAPPGELFF
.	TRBD1	TRBJ2-7	TRBV6-2/TRBV6-3	TGTGCCAGCAGTTTCTCGGAGGGCAGGGGGCTCTACGAGCAGTACTTC	CASSFSEGRGLYEQYF
.	TRBD2	TRBJ2-2	TRBV11-2	TGTGCCAGCAGCTTCCGACTAGCGGGAGGGCCAACCGGGGAGCTGTTTTTT	CASSFRLAGGPTGELFF
.	TRBD2	TRBJ2-3	TRBV7-7	TGTGCCAGCAGCCCCACTAAACGGGAGGGGCCAGATACGCAGTATTTT	CASSPTKREGPDTQYF
.	TRBD2	TRBJ2-1	TRBV4-3	TGCGCCAGCAGCCAAGAAGGACTAGCGGGCGCCGAGCAGTTCTTC	CASSQEGLAGAEQFF
.	TRBD2	TRBJ2-7	TRBV27	TGTGCCAGCAGTTTCCTAGCGGGGTCCTACGAGCAGTACTTC	CASSFLAGSYEQYF